This TCR beta chain was retrieved from a study of T-cell memory formation after mild COVID-19. Overall study findings and caveats: Later expanders leaned CD4+, whereas day 15 to 85 contracting clones were balanced CD4/CD8.

TCRdb re-called the 5' RACE reads through MiXCR, storing one row per CDR3 protein. Of 200,000 to 300,000 distinct CDR3 sequences in the sample, approximately 10% were seen once. As for this clonotype: Its antigen remains unknown.

This CDR3 has 14 amino acids. Germline loops: CDR1 SGHTA, CDR2 FQGNSA. The J segment lost 15 bases and the V segment lost 1 base, leaving 12 bases of the junction unmatched. Input material: PBMCs or a T cell subset sorted from them (not recorded which). This receptor was taken from a man younger than 30 who had mild COVID-19 (a few samples of this study predate the infection). Cell type and time point are not known. The chain links TRBV7-2 to TRBJ2-1; 7 nucleotides align to TRBD2. The CDR3 protein is CASSLVGGGPLGFF. As DNA, the CDR3 is TGTGCCAGCAGCTTAGTCGGCGGGGGACCACTGGGGTTCTTC.